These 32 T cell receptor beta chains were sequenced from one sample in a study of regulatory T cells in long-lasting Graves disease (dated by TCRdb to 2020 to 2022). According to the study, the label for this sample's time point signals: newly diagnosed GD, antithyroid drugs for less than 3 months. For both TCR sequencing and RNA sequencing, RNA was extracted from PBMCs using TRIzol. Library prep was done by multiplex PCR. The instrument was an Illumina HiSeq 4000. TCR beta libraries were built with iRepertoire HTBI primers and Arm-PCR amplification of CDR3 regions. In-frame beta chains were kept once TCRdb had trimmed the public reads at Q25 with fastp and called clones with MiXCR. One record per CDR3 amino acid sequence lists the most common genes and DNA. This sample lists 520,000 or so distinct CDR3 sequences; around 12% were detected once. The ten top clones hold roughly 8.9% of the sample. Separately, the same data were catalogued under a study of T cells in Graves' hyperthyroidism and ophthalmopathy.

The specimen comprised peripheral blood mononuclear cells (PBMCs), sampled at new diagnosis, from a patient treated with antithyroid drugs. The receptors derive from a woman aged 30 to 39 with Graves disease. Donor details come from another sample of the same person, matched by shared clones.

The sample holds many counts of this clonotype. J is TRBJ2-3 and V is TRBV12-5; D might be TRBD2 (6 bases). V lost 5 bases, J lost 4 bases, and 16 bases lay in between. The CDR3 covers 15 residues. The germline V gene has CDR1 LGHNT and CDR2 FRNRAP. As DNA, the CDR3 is TGTGCTAGTGGTCCTGGCGGGAACCCCCCAGATACGCAGTATTTT. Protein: CASGPGGNPPDTQYF.

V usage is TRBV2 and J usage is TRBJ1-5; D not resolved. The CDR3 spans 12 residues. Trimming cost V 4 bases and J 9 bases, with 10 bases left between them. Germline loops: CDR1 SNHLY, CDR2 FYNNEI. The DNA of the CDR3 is TGTGCCAGCAGTGTGAGTAAAGTGCCCCAGCATTTT. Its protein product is CASSVSKVPQHF.

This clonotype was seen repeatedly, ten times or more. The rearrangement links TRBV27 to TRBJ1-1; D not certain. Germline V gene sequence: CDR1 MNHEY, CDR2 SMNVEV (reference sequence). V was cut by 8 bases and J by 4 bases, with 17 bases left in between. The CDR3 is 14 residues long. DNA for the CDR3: TGTGCCAGCGGTCAACTAAACCCGGGCACTGAAGCTTTCTTT. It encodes CASGQLNPGTEAFF.

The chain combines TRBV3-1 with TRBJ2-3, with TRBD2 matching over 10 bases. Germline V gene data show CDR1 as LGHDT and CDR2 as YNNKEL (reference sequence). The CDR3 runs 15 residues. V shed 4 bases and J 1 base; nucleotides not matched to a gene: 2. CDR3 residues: CASSLSGGGTDTQYF. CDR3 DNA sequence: TGTGCCAGCAGCCTCAGCGGGGGGGGCACAGATACGCAGTATTTT.

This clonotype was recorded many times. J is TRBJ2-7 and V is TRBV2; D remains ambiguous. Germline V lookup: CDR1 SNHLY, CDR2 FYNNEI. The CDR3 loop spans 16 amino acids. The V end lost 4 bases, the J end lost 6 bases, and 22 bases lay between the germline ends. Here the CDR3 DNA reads TGTGCCAGCAGTGCTTTCAGGATAGCCGCTTTCAGCGAGCAGTACTTC. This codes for CASSAFRIAAFSEQYF.

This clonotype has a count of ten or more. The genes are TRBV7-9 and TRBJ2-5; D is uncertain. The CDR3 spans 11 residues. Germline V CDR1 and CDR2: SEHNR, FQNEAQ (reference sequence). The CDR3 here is CAARGYETQYF. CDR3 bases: TGTGCTGCGAGAGGATACGAGACCCAGTACTTC. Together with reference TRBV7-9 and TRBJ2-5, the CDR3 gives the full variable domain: DTGVSQNPRHKITKRGQNVTFRCDPISEHNRLYWYRQTLGQGPEFLTYFQNEAQLEKSRLLSDRFSAERPKGSFSTLEIQRTEQGDSAMYLCAARGYETQYFGPGTRLLVL.

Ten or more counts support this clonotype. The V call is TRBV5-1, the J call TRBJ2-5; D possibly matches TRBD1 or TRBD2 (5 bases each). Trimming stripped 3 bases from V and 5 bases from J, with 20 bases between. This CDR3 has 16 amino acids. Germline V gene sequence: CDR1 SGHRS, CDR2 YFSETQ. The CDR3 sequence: CASSSTPGPFRETQYF. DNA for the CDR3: TGCGCCAGCAGCTCGACCCCGGGACCTTTTAGGGAGACCCAGTACTTC.

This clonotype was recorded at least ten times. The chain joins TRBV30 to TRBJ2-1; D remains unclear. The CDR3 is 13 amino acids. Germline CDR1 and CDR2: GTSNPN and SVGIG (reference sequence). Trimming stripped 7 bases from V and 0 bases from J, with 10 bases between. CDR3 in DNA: TGTGCCTCCGTGGGGTACTCCTACAATGAGCAGTTCTTC. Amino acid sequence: CASVGYSYNEQFF.

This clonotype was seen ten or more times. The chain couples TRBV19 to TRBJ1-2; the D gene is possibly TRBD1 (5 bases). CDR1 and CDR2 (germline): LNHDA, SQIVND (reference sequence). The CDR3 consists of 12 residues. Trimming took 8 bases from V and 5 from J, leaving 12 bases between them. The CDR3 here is CASQTGRYGYTF. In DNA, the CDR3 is TGTGCCAGTCAAACGGGACGGTATGGCTACACCTTC.

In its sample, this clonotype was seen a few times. CDR3 residues: CSASPPGAAQPQHF. CDR3 sequence (DNA): TGCAGTGCTAGTCCCCCGGGGGCGGCTCAGCCCCAGCATTTT. The rearrangement uses TRBV20-1 and TRBJ1-5; maybe TRBD1 (6 bases). V was shortened by 3 bases and J by 6 bases, with 15 bases between the two germline ends. The CDR3 covers 14 residues. From germline, CDR1 is DFQATT and CDR2 SNEGSKA (reference sequence).

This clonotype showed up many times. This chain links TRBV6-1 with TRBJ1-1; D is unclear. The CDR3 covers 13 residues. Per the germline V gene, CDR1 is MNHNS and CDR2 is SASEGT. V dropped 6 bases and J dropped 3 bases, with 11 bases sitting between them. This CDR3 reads CASRWGWYTEAFF. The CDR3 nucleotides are TGTGCCAGCAGATGGGGATGGTACACTGAAGCTTTCTTT.

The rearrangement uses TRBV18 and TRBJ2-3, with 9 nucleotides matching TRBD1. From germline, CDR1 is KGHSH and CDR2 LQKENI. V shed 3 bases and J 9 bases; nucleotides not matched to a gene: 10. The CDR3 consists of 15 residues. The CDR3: CASSPLGTGRQTQYF. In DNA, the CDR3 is TGTGCCAGCTCACCCCTAGGGACAGGGCGCCAAACGCAGTATTTT.

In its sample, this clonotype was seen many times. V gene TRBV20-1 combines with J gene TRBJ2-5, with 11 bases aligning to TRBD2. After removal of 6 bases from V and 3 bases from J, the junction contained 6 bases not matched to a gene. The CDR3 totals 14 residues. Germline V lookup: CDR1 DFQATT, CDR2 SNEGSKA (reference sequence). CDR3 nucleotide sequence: TGCAGTGCCTTAGCGGGAGGGCCAAAAGAGACCCAGTACTTC. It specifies CSALAGGPKETQYF.

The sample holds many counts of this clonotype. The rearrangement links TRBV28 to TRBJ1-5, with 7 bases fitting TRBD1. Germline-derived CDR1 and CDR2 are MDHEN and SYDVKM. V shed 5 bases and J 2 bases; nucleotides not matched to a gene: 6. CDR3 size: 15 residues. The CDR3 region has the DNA TGTGCCAGCAGTCTTCCAGGGGGTCGCAATCAGCCCCAGCATTTT. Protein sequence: CASSLPGGRNQPQHF.

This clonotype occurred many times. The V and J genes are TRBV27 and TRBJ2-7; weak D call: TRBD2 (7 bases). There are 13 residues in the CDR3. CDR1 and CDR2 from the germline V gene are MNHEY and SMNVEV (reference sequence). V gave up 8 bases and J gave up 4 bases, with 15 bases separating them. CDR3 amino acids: CASGGGSVYEQYF. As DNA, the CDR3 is TGTGCCAGCGGGGGCGGGAGCGTGTACGAGCAGTACTTC.

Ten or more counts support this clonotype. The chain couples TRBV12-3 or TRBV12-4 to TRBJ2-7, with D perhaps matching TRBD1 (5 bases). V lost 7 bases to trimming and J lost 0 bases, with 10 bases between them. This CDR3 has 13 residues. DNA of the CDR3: TGTGCCAGCACCAGGGAAGACTCCTACGAGCAGTACTTC. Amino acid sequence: CASTREDSYEQYF.

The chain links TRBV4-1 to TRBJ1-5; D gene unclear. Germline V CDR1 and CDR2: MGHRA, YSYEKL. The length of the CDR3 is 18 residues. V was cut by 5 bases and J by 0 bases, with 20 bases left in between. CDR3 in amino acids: CASSARGGPDYSNQPQHF. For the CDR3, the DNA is TGCGCCAGCAGCGCGCGTGGAGGCCCGGATTATAGCAATCAGCCCCAGCATTTT.

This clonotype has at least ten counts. CDR3 DNA: TGTGCCAGCAGTTTAGTTTATCAGCCCCAGCATTTT. Its protein product is CASSLVYQPQHF. The chain joins TRBV28 to TRBJ1-5; D unclear. The CDR3 extends over 12 amino acids. The germline V gene has CDR1 MDHEN and CDR2 SYDVKM. V shed 2 bases and J shed 5 bases, with 4 bases lying between them.

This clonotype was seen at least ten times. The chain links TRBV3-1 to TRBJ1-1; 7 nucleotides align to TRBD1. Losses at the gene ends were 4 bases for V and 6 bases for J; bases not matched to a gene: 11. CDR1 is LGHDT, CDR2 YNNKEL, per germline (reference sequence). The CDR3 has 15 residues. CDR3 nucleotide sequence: TGTGCCAGCAGCCCCCTAGACAGGGAATCCGCTGAAGCTTTCTTT. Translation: CASSPLDRESAEAFF. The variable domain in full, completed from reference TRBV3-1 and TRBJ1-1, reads DTAVSQTPKYLVTQMGNDKSIKCEQNLGHDTMYWYKQDSKKFLKIMFSYNNKELIINETVPNRFSPKSPDKAHLNLHINSLELGDSAVYFCASSPLDRESAEAFFGQGTRLTVV.

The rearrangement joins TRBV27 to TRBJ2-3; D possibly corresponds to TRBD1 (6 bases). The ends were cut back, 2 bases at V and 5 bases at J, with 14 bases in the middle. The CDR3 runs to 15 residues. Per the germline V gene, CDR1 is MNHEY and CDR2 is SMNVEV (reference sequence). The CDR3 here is CASSLGAGERDTQYF. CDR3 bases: TGTGCCAGCAGTTTAGGGGCAGGGGAAAGAGATACGCAGTATTTT.

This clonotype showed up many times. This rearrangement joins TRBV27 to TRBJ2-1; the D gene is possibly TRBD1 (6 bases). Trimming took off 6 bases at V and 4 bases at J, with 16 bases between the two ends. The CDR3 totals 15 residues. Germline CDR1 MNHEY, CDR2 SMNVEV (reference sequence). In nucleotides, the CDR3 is TGTGCCAGCAGCTCCGGGACAAGCCCTTACAATGAGCAGTTCTTC. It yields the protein CASSSGTSPYNEQFF.

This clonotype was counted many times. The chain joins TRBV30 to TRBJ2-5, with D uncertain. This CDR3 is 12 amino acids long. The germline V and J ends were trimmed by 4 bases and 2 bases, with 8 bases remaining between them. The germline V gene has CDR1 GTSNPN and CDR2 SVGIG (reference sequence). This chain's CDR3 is CAWTGIQETQYF. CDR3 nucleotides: TGTGCCTGGACAGGTATACAAGAGACCCAGTACTTC. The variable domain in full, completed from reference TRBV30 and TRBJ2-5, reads SQTIHQWPATLVQPVGSPLSLECTVEGTSNPNLYWYRQAAGRGLQLLFYSVGIGQISSEVPQNLSASRPQDRQFILSSKKLLLSDSGFYLCAWTGIQETQYFGPGTRLLVL.

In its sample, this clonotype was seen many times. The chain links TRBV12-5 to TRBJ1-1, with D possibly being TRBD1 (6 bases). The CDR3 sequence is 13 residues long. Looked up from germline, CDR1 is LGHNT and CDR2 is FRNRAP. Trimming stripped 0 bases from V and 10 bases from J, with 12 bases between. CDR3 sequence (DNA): TGTGCTAGTGGTTTGGTAGGGGGGGGGCCAGCTTTCTTT. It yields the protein CASGLVGGGPAFF.

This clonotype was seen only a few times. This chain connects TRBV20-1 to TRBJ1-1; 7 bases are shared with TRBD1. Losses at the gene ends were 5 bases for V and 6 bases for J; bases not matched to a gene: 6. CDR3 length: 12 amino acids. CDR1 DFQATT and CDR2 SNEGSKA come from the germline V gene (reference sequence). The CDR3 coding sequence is TGCAGTGCTCCCGACAGGGTGGCTGAAGCTTTCTTT. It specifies CSAPDRVAEAFF.

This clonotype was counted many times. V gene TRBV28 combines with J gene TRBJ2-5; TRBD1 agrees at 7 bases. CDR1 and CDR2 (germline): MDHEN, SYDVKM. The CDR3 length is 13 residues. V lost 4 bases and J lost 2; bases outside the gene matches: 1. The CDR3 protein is CASSSGQQETQYF. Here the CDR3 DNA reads TGTGCCAGCAGTTCGGGACAGCAAGAGACCCAGTACTTC.

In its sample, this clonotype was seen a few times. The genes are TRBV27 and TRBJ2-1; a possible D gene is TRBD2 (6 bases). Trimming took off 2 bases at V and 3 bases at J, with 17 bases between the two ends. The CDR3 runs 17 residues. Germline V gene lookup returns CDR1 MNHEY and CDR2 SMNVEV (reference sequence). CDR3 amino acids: CASSLKSRRRVYNEQFF. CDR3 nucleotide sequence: TGTGCCAGCAGTTTAAAATCTAGGAGGAGGGTCTACAATGAGCAGTTCTTC.

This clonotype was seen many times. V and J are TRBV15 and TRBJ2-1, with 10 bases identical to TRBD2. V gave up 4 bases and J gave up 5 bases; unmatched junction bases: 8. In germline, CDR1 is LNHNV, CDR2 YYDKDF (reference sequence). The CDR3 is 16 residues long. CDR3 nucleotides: TGTGCCACCAGCAAGGCTAGCGGGAGCCCGGACAATGAGCAGTTCTTC. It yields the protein CATSKASGSPDNEQFF.

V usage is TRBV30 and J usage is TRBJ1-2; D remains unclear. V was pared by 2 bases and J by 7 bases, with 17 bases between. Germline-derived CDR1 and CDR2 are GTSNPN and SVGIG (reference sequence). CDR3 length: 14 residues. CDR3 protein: CAWSKTLRESGYTF. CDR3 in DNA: TGTGCCTGGAGTAAGACGCTCCGCGAGAGTGGCTACACCTTC.

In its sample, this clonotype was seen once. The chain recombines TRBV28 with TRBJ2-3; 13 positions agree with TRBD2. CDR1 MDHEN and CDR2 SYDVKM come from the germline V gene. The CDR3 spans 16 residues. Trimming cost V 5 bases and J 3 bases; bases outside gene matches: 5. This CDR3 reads CASSRGTSGKTDTQYF. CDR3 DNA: TGTGCCAGCAGTCGGGGGACTAGCGGGAAAACAGATACGCAGTATTTT.

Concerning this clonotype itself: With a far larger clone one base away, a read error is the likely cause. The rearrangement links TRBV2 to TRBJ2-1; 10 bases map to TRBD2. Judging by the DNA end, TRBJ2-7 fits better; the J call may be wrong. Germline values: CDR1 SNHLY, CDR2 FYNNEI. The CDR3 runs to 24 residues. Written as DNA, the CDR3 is TGTGCCAGCAGACCTGGGGGGGCAGGGGGCGCGCAAGGTAGCGGGAGGCCATATGGCTATGAGCAGTACTTC. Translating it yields CASRPGGAGGAQGSGRPYGYEQYF.

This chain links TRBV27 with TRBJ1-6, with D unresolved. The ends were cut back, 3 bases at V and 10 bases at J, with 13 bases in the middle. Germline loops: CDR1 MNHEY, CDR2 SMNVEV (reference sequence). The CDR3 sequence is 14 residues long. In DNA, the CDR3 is TGTGCCAGCAGTTTTGAGGGAATTGGGTCACCCCTCCACTTT. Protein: CASSFEGIGSPLHF.

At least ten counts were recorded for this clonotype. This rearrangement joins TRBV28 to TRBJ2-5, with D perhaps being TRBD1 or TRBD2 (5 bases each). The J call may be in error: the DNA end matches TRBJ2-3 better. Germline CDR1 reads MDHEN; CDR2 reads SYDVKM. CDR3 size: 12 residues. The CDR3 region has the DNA TGTGCCAGCAGTTTGGAAGGGGAGACGCAGTATTTT. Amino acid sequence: CASSLEGETQYF.